Listed below are T cell receptor beta chains from one sample, sequenced in a study of post-analysis software for immune sequencing data. One entry per CDR3 protein, called by TCRdb with MiXCR from the PCR reads. The sample carries 450,000 or so distinct CDR3 sequences, around 40% recorded once. The material sequenced was blood. The receptor source for this set is a girl aged 10 to 17 with multiple sclerosis. Both conserved end residues are trimmed from each CDR3. Size tells how often a clone was seen (once, few, many) or the class of an expanded clone, and some rows leave it out.

>TRBJ2-1|TRBV7-3|few
ASSFGIGRGEQF
>TRBJ2-1|TRBV7-9|.
ASSLPGGTGTNEQF
>TRBJ2-1|TRBV29-1|few
SAGLAEKVWYNEQF
>TRBJ1-2|TRBV10-2|.
ASSSIPTEYGYT
>TRBJ2-7|TRBV29-1|few
SVAVTAYEQY
>TRBJ2-1|TRBV28|.
ASSWTGTYNEQF
>TRBJ2-2|TRBV20-1|.
SARDGRVSGTGELF
>TRBJ1-2|TRBV4-1|.
ASSQDEGWGYT
>TRBJ1-2|TRBV10-3|.
AIFQMGPGDYGYT
>TRBJ2-7|TRBV6-5|.
ASSYSRQGAHEQY
>TRBJ2-1|TRBV14|.
ASSQGTVDNEQF
>TRBJ2-5|TRBV5-1|many
ASSGGNQRETQY
>TRBJ1-5|TRBV11-2|few
ASSPHPSGNQPQH
>TRBJ2-5|TRBV15|.
ATSRDLAGTSLYQETQY
>TRBJ2-1|TRBV24-1|.
ATSQEPTYNEQF
>TRBJ2-1|TRBV5-6|.
ASSPLAGEGEQF
>TRBJ1-2|TRBV10-3|.
AISEGEDSNYGYT
>TRBJ2-1|TRBV2|.
ASSAEQETYNEQF
>TRBJ1-4|TRBV3-1|.
ASSHRGTADNEKLF
>TRBJ1-2|TRBV29-1|.
SVEGGAQNGYT
>TRBJ2-3|TRBV20-1|.
SALAGEEGTDTQY
>TRBJ2-1|TRBV12-3/TRBV12-4|.
ASSLTSGSGYNEQF
>.|TRBV4-3|.
ASSQDIAVLYEQY
>TRBJ2-3|TRBV20-1|.
SARRGLAGIGDTQY
>TRBJ2-3|TRBV12-3/TRBV12-4|few
ASNSGADTQY
>TRBJ2-1|TRBV5-1|.
ASTPGLGDYNEQF
>TRBJ2-1|TRBV9|.
ASSGNPVDRGFDEQF
>TRBJ1-5|TRBV4-1|.
ASSQGTEVGGQPQH
>TRBJ2-1|TRBV3-1|.
ASSQDPYLAGVNNEQF
>TRBJ1-3|TRBV4-1|.
ASSHGTGGSGNTIY
>TRBJ2-5|TRBV7-2|.
ASSFGTSGTQETQY
>TRBJ1-5|TRBV7-2|.
ASSLARGYSNQPQH
>TRBJ2-4|TRBV6-5|.
ASSRMAGDSKNIQY
>TRBJ1-2|TRBV11-2|few
ASRSLGQSKRYGYT
>TRBJ2-1|TRBV10-3|.
AISESAVANNEQF
>TRBJ2-7|TRBV20-1|few
STSGTPLYEQY
>TRBJ2-1|TRBV9|.
ASSVVGDNEQF
>TRBJ1-1|TRBV5-1|.
ASTGTGVTEAF
>TRBJ2-5|TRBV6-5|.
ASSYSGSGGETQY
>TRBJ2-5|TRBV7-2|.
ASSPAGGSSLETQY
>TRBJ2-7|TRBV7-9|few
ASSLASGSGYEQY